One sample yielded the 18 T cell receptor beta chains listed below, sequenced in a study of shared clonotypes between healthy human individuals. TCRdb keeps only in-frame clones here, not all; method: immunoSEQ multiplex PCR. The top ten clones hold less than 0.55% of a sample with approximately 1.5 million clones, under 99% of them seen once. Sequenced: naive CD4+ T cells sorted from blood. Subset specified: CD45RA+ positively selected. The source of these receptors is a man aged 25 to 40 in good health.

The chain is built from TRBV9 and TRBJ1-4, with D uncertain. The germline CDR1 and CDR2 sequences are SGDLS and YYNGEE. This CDR3 is 15 amino acids long. V was cut by 4 bases and J by 0 bases, with 10 bases left in between. The CDR3 nucleotides are TGTGCCAGCAGCCCCCGGGCTACAACTAATGAAAAACTGTTTTTT. Encoded protein: CASSPRATTNEKLFF.

The gene calls are TRBV5-4 and TRBJ2-3, with 11 bases matching TRBD2. The ends lost 2 bases at V and 5 bases at J; junction bases unmatched: 4. The V gene's germline CDR1 is SGHNT and CDR2 YYREEE (reference sequence). This CDR3 contains 15 residues. Here the CDR3 reads CASSLKLAGVDTQYF. The CDR3 nucleotides read TGTGCCAGCAGCTTAAAACTAGCGGGAGTAGATACGCAGTATTTT. Based on the CDR3 plus reference TRBV5-4 and TRBJ2-3, the full variable domain is ETGVTQSPTHLIKTRGQQVTLRCSSQSGHNTVSWYQQALGQGPQFIFQYYREEENGRGNFPPRFSGLQFPNYSSELNVNALELDDSALYLCASSLKLAGVDTQYFGPGTRLTVL.

Concerning this clone itself: Other nucleotide sequences in the sample specify the same CDR3. The chain couples TRBV5-1 to TRBJ1-1; D not certain. The germline V and J ends were trimmed by 0 bases and 4 bases, with 13 bases remaining between them. This CDR3 has 15 residues. Germline assignment: CDR1 SGHRS and CDR2 YFSETQ. CDR3 sequence (DNA): TGCGCCAGCAGCTTGGAGGTGACCAGAGGCACTGAAGCTTTCTTT. This encodes CASSLEVTRGTEAFF.

The rearrangement uses TRBV29-1 and TRBJ2-3, with unresolved D. Germline V gene lookup returns CDR1 SQVTM and CDR2 ANQGSEA. The CDR3 extends over 13 amino acids. Between the trimmed V and J ends, which lost 8 bases and 1 base, there was a span of 13 bases. CDR3 coding DNA: TGCAGCTTGGTCCAGCTTGGCACAGATACGCAGTATTTT. Translation gives CSLVQLGTDTQYF.

This rearrangement joins TRBV11-2 to TRBJ2-7; 9 nucleotides agree with TRBD1. With V trimmed by 5 bases and J by 3 bases, 17 bases remained unmatched. The CDR3 spans 18 residues. CDR1 is SGHAT, CDR2 FQNNGV, per germline. This CDR3 reads CASSTATAYRQGVYEQYF. For the CDR3, the DNA is TGTGCCAGCAGCACCGCCACCGCGTATAGACAGGGGGTCTACGAGCAGTACTTC.

The chain combines TRBV7-2 with TRBJ2-7, with no clear D. CDR3 length: 14 amino acids. CDR1 and CDR2 (germline): SGHTA, FQGNSA. With 5 bases removed from V and 4 bases from J, the gap between germline ends came to 15 bases. The CDR3 region has the DNA TGTGCCAGCAGCCCAGACCGCTTCAAATACGAGCAGTACTTC. Translated, it gives CASSPDRFKYEQYF.

The CDR3 here is CASSYWTGMLGTEAFF. In DNA form, the CDR3 reads TGTGCCAGCAGCTACTGGACAGGGATGTTGGGCACTGAAGCTTTCTTT. The V call is TRBV7-3, the J call TRBJ1-1; TRBD1 matches 8 bases. Trimming removed 4 bases from V and 4 bases from J; junction bases left unmatched: 11. The CDR3 totals 16 residues. The germline gives CDR1 SGHTA, CDR2 FQGTGA.

The CDR3 sequence is CASSLERSTVGQPQHF. Here the CDR3 DNA reads TGTGCCAGCAGCTTAGAGAGGTCCACCGTGGGGCAGCCCCAGCATTTT. V is TRBV7-9 and J is TRBJ1-5; D uncertain. CDR1 is SEHNR, CDR2 FQNEAQ, per germline (reference sequence). Deletions cut 1 base from V and 7 bases from J, with 17 bases between. The CDR3 is made up of 16 amino acids.

The rearrangement joins TRBV28 to TRBJ2-7, with 7 nucleotides matching TRBD1. The CDR3 totals 14 residues. V trimming: 3 bases; J trimming: 2 bases; junction bases outside the gene matches: 4. CDR1 and CDR2 (germline): MDHEN, SYDVKM. The CDR3 loop reads CASSFSGQAYEQYF. The CDR3 bases are TGTGCCAGCAGTTTCTCAGGACAGGCCTACGAGCAGTACTTC.

The V call is TRBV11-2, the J call TRBJ2-1, with no clear D. V was cut by 5 bases and J by 8 bases, with 7 bases left in between. This CDR3 has 11 amino acids. CDR1 SGHAT and CDR2 FQNNGV come from the germline V gene. The CDR3 DNA reads as TGTGCCAGCAGCGTCAGACATGAGCAGTTCTTC. This codes for CASSVRHEQFF. Full variable domain (outside the CDR3, taken from reference TRBV11-2 and TRBJ2-1): EAGVAQSPRYKIIEKRQSVAFWCNPISGHATLYWYQQILGQGPKLLIQFQNNGVVDDSQLPKDRFSAERLKGVDSTLKIQPAKLEDSAVYLCASSVRHEQFFGPGTRLTVL.

The chain recombines TRBV7-2 with TRBJ1-4; TRBD1 might be the D (6 bases). V was cut by 4 bases and J by 4 bases, with 13 bases left in between. CDR1 and CDR2 (germline): SGHTA, FQGNSA. The CDR3 totals 15 residues. The CDR3 is CASSSETGHNEKLFF. CDR3 DNA: TGTGCCAGCAGCTCCGAGACAGGCCATAATGAAAAACTGTTTTTT. The full variable domain, its missing parts supplied by reference TRBV7-2 and TRBJ1-4, is GAGVSQSPSNKVTEKGKDVELRCDPISGHTALYWYRQSLGQGLEFLIYFQGNSAPDKSGLPSDRFSAERTGGSVSTLTIQRTQQEDSAVYLCASSSETGHNEKLFFGSGTQLSVL.

CDR3 nucleotides: TGCGCCAGCAGCCATGACGGGGCCGGCTGGGAGACCCAGTACTTC. It codes for CASSHDGAGWETQYF. The chain employs TRBV4-1 and TRBJ2-5; D may correspond to TRBD1 or TRBD2 (5 bases each). CDR1 and CDR2 (germline): MGHRA, YSYEKL. The CDR3 totals 15 residues. V lost 3 bases and J lost 5, with 16 bases in between.

V and J are TRBV7-9 and TRBJ2-5; perhaps TRBD1 as D (6 bases). Trimming took 3 bases from V and 2 from J, leaving 16 bases between them. Germline-derived CDR1 and CDR2 are SEHNR and FQNEAQ (reference sequence). The CDR3 length is 16 residues. The CDR3 nucleotides read TGTGCCAGCAGCTTCAGGGACACAGCAGTACAAGAGACCCAGTACTTC. Encoded protein: CASSFRDTAVQETQYF. The complete variable domain, with remaining parts taken from reference TRBV7-9 and TRBJ2-5, reads DTGVSQNPRHKITKRGQNVTFRCDPISEHNRLYWYRQTLGQGPEFLTYFQNEAQLEKSRLLSDRFSAERPKGSFSTLEIQRTEQGDSAMYLCASSFRDTAVQETQYFGPGTRLLVL.

The V gene is TRBV6-4, the J gene TRBJ1-1; no clear D gene. From germline, CDR1 is MRHNA and CDR2 SNTAGT. Deletions cut 6 bases from V and 1 base from J, with 9 bases between. There are 13 residues in the CDR3. This chain's CDR3 is CASRQQTNTEAFF. CDR3 nucleotide sequence: TGTGCCAGCAGACAACAGACGAACACTGAAGCTTTCTTT.

The chain has TRBV4-3 and TRBJ1-5, with 10 nucleotides matching TRBD1. The germline gives CDR1 LGHNA, CDR2 YSLEER. The length of the CDR3 is 17 residues. The V and J ends lost 0 bases and 5 bases, in that order; junction bases with no gene match: 7. The CDR3 spells CASSQDPPGTGDQPQHF. As DNA, the CDR3 is TGCGCCAGCAGCCAAGATCCACCGGGGACAGGGGATCAGCCCCAGCATTTT.

As regards this clone: Other nucleotide sequences in the sample specify the same CDR3. The rearrangement joins TRBV19 to TRBJ2-7, with D uncertain. This CDR3 contains 13 residues. CDR1 and CDR2 (germline): LNHDA, SQIVND (reference sequence). Trimming cost V 0 bases and J 4 bases, with 7 bases left between them. This CDR3 is CASSIEGPYEQYF. The CDR3 DNA reads as TGTGCCAGTAGTATAGAAGGCCCATACGAGCAGTACTTC.

The J gene is TRBJ2-7, the V gene TRBV5-6; D is ambiguous. V was cut by 3 bases and J by 0 bases, with 7 bases left in between. The CDR3 is 13 amino acids. Germline CDR1 reads SGHDT; CDR2 reads YYEEEE. CDR3 loop: CASSSYHSYEQYF. CDR3 bases: TGTGCCAGCAGCTCGTACCACTCCTACGAGCAGTACTTC.

The chain employs TRBV28 and TRBJ2-7, with a possible D match to TRBD2 (5 bases). The CDR3 extends over 14 amino acids. Germline V gene sequence: CDR1 MDHEN, CDR2 SYDVKM. V lost 2 bases and J 7 bases, leaving 15 bases between the germline ends. CDR3: CASSLVAGAAEQYF. CDR3 sequence (DNA): TGTGCCAGCAGTTTAGTGGCGGGCGCTGCGGAGCAGTACTTC.